This T cell receptor beta chain was retrieved from a study of post-analysis software for immune sequencing data. General study results and limits: Under the F measure, samples that were prepared in one batch clustered strongly together. Five or six TRBV segments appeared more often in patients than in controls, and TRBV5-6, TRBV5-1 and TRBV20-1 were among these.

V was clipped by 6 bases and J by 3 bases, with 7 bases between them. CDR3 length: 12 amino acids. Germline-derived CDR1 and CDR2 are SGHRS and YFSETQ. A remark on this clonotype: The antigen is not known.

cDNA libraries for TCR beta contained unique molecular identifiers. TCRdb reprocessed the PCR reads via MiXCR and lists one record per CDR3 protein. Here the sample spans some 700,000 distinct CDR3 sequences, more than 50% being singletons. The sequence came from a girl aged 2 to 10 with multiple sclerosis. Specimen: blood. V is TRBV5-1 and J is TRBJ2-1, with D tentatively TRBD1 (6 bases). In DNA, the CDR3 is TGCGCCAGCAACAGGGACTACAATGAGCAGTTCTTC. Encoded protein: CASNRDYNEQFF.